A selection of T cell receptor beta chains follows, all from one sample in a study of T cells expressing NK-cell markers. TCRdb reprocessed the 5' RACE reads and keeps a single row for each CDR3 protein, giving no DNA. The sample totals 450,000 to 600,000 distinct CDR3 sequences. The sample consisted of blood T cells: a sorted CD56 or NKG2C T cell subset, CD4+ or CD8+ T cells, or bulk PBMC T cells (not recorded which). Receptors originate from a young man in good health. Each CDR3 is given with its conserved first and last residue. The order of the fields is V gene, J gene, CDR3 protein.

V: TRBV4-3
J: TRBJ2-2
CDR3: CASSQDPGQRADAGELFF

V: TRBV6-2/TRBV6-3
J: TRBJ2-7
CDR3: CASSYRGEEEQYF

V: TRBV28
J: TRBJ2-7
CDR3: CASSFGLAGGNEQYF

V: TRBV4-3
J: TRBJ1-2
CDR3: CASSQLHRTDGNYGYTF

V: TRBV6-1
J: TRBJ2-2
CDR3: CASEGQNTGELFF

V: TRBV6-5
J: TRBJ1-4
CDR3: CASSYSRWENLFF

V: TRBV9
J: TRBJ2-2
CDR3: CASSVLAGGPGTGELFF

V: TRBV4-2
J: TRBJ1-6
CDR3: CASSQRGDFKEPLHF

V: TRBV4-3
J: TRBJ2-3
CDR3: CASSQDHATMADTQYF

V: TRBV11-2
J: TRBJ2-7
CDR3: CASSLVGVYEQYF

V: TRBV13
J: TRBJ2-1
CDR3: CASSRLVFDEQFF

V: TRBV12-3/TRBV12-4
J: TRBJ2-3
CDR3: CASALGRGDTQYF

V: TRBV4-2
J: TRBJ2-7
CDR3: CASSHTGGPPYEQYF

V: TRBV5-1
J: TRBJ2-5
CDR3: CASKGGETQYF

V: TRBV10-3
J: TRBJ2-2
CDR3: CAISESTTGDIGELFF

V: TRBV6-5
J: TRBJ2-2
CDR3: CASTGVSTGELFF

V: TRBV11-2
J: TRBJ2-1
CDR3: CASSLQEGAEQFF

V: TRBV6-1
J: TRBJ2-1
CDR3: CASHTPGATYNEQFF

V: TRBV14
J: TRBJ1-1
CDR3: CASSREGRGYTEAFF

V: TRBV11-2
J: TRBJ2-3
CDR3: CASSSRTRYTDTQYF

V: TRBV5-1
J: TRBJ2-1
CDR3: CASSLAPLETYNEQFF

V: TRBV3-1
J: TRBJ2-1
CDR3: CASSQVGGAGNEQFF

V: TRBV5-1
J: TRBJ2-7
CDR3: CASSLSGIEQYF

V: TRBV7-3
J: TRBJ2-3
CDR3: CASSLSSGTAIDTQYF

V: TRBV5-1
J: TRBJ2-5
CDR3: CASSSARETQYF

V: TRBV7-2
J: TRBJ2-3
CDR3: CASSLMSRGSRYTQYF

V: TRBV7-9
J: TRBJ2-3
CDR3: CASSSPLAQYF

V: TRBV5-1
J: TRBJ2-3
CDR3: CASSGGQGASDTQYF

V: TRBV5-1
J: TRBJ2-3
CDR3: CASSPYLTGPTDTQYF

V: TRBV6-5
J: TRBJ2-2
CDR3: CASRYSGTTGELFF

V: TRBV7-2
J: TRBJ1-2
CDR3: CASSLGTGAPSSGYTF

V: TRBV20-1
J: TRBJ2-1
CDR3: CSARAGGALNEQFF

V: TRBV20-1
J: TRBJ1-4
CDR3: CSARGGVGRGPNEKLFF

V: TRBV11-2
J: TRBJ2-1
CDR3: CATGTGTSGYNEQFF

V: TRBV6-4
J: TRBJ2-1
CDR3: CASSASFGGGTSPYNEQFF

V: TRBV5-4
J: TRBJ1-6
CDR3: CASSRGYGREDSPLHF

V: TRBV5-1
J: TRBJ2-1
CDR3: CASSAGTPEQFF